This T cell receptor (beta chain) was identified in a study of post-analysis software for immune sequencing data. Study conclusions and caveats: Compared against controls, patients with multiple sclerosis displayed significantly lower normalized Chao1 diversity. Relative to controls, patients had several TRBV segments at higher frequency, with TRBV5-6, TRBV5-1 and TRBV20-1 among these.

Prepared TCR beta cDNA libraries contained unique molecular identifiers. TCRdb recomputed calls from the PCR reads with MiXCR, one row per CDR3 protein. The repertoire has approximately 730,000 distinct CDR3 sequences, approximately 30% of them found once; the top ten carry more than 0.45%. This clonotype has ten or more counts. Antigen specificity is unknown. The CDR3 loop spans 11 amino acids. Germline V gene sequence: CDR1 MDHEN, CDR2 SYDVKM. The V gene lost 6 bases and the J gene lost 6 bases, with 8 bases spanning the gap. The TCR originated in a girl between 10 and 17 years old with multiple sclerosis. This sequence joins TRBV28 and TRBJ1-2, with no clear D. What was sequenced was blood. The CDR3 loop is CASSPGNGYTF. For the CDR3, the DNA is TGTGCCAGCAGCCCGGGCAATGGCTACACCTTC.